This TCR beta chain was observed in a study of cytomegalovirus exposure and HLA in healthy donors. This CDR3 has 14 amino acids. Germline CDR1 and CDR2: LNHDA and SQIVND (reference sequence). The V and J ends lost 5 bases and 6 bases, in that order; junction bases with no gene match: 8. The study ran its PCR with 60 Vbeta and 13 Jbeta primers. Original analysis: Later work found 80 million or so unique TCR beta chains, with some 11 million shared. The table came from immunoSEQ multiplex PCR; TCRdb's copy has only in-frame clones and leaves some out. Clone size and V and J calls were adopted from that table, with D and trimming inferred from the DNA. The table shows 150,000 or so clones, with 80% to 90% occurring only once. Despite likely unrecorded immune exposures, the donors were nominally healthy at the time of sampling. Comments on this clone: As yet, its antigen is unknown.

Regarding the study as a whole: Presence/absence analyses assumed roughly uniform sequencing depth across donors. The authors later found most CMV-associated TCR beta chains appeared HLA-restricted.

This chain connects TRBV19 to TRBJ1-2; 8 nucleotides align to TRBD1. The receptor was derived from a woman in her late teens or twenties in good health and CMV-seronegative. Sequenced: PBMCs. The CDR3 spells CASSVGGQGHGYTF. DNA for the CDR3: TGTGCCAGTAGTGTGGGCGGACAGGGACATGGCTACACCTTC.